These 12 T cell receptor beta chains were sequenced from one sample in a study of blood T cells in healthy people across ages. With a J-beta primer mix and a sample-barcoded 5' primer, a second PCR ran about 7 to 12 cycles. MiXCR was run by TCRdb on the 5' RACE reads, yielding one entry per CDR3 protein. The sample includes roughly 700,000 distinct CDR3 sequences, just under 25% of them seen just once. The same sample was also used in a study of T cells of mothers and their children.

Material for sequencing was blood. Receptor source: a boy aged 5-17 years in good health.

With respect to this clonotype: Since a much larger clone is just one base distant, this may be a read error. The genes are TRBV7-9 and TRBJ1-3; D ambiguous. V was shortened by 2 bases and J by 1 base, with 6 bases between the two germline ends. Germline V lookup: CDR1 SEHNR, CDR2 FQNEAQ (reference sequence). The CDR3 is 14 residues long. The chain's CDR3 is CASSLIGSGNTIYF. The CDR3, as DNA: TGTGCCAGCAGCTTAATAGGTTCTGGAAACACCATATATTTT.

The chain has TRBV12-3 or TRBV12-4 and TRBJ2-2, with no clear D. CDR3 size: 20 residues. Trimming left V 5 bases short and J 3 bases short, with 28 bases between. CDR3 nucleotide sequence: TGTGCCAGCAGTGACCGCACTATGGGGAAAGTTTTCGGAGACACCGGGGAGCTGTTTTTT. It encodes CASSDRTMGKVFGDTGELFF.

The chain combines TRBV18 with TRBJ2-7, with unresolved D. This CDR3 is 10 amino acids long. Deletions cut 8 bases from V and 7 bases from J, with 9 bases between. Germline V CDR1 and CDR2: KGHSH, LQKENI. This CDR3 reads CASAGAEQYF. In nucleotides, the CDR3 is TGTGCCAGCGCTGGAGCAGAGCAGTACTTC.

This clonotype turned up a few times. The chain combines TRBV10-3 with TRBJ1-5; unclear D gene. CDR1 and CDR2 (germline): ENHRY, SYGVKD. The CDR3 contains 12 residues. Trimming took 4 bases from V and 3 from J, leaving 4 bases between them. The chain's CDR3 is CAISGINQPQHF. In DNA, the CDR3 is TGTGCCATCAGTGGGATCAATCAGCCCCAGCATTTT.

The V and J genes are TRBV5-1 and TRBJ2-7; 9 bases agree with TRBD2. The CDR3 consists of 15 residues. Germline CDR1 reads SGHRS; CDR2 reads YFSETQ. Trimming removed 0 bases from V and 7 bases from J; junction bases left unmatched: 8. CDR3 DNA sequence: TGCGCCAGCAGCTTGGATCGCGGGGGGGCCGGAGAGCAGTACTTC. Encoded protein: CASSLDRGGAGEQYF.

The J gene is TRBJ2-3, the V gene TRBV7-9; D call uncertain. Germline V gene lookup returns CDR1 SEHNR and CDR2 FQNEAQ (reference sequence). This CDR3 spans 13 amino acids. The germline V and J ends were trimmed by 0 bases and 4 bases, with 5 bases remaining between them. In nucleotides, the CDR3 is TGTGCCAGCAGCTTAGCGCTCCCAGATACGCAGTATTTT. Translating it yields CASSLALPDTQYF.

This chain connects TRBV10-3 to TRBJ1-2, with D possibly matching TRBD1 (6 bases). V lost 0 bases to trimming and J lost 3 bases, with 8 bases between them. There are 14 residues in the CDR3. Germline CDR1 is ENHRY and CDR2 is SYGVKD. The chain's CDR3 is CAISESRTDYGYTF. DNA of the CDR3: TGTGCCATCAGTGAGTCGCGGACAGACTATGGCTACACCTTC.

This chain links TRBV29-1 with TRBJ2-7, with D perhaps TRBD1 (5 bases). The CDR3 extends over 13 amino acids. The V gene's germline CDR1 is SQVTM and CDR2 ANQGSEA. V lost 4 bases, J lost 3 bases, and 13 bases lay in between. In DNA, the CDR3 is TGCAGCGTTGTGGGTGACAGCAACTACGAGCAGTACTTC. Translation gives CSVVGDSNYEQYF.

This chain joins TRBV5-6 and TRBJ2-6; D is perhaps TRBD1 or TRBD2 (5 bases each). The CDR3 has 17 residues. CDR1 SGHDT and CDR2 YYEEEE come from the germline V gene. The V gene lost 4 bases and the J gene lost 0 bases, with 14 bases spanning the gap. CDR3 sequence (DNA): TGTGCCAGCAGCGGACCGGGACGTCTCTCTGGGGCCAACGTCCTGACTTTC. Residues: CASSGPGRLSGANVLTF.

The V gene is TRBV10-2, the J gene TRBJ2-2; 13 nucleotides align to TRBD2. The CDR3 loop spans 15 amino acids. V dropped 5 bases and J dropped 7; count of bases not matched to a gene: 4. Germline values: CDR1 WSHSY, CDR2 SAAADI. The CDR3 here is CASSPTSGGVGELFF. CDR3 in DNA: TGCGCCAGCAGTCCAACTAGCGGGGGGGTCGGGGAGCTGTTTTTT.

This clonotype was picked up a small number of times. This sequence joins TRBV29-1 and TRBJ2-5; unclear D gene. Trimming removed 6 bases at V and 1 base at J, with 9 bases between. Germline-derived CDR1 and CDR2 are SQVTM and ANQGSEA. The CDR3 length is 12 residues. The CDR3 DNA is TGCAGCGTGGTGGCGGCCCAAGAGACCCAGTACTTC. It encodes CSVVAAQETQYF.

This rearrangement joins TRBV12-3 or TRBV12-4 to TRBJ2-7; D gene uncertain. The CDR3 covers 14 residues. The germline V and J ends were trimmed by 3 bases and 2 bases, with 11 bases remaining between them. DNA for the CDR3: TGTGCCAGCAGTTTTTCCACCAGAGCCTACGAGCAGTACTTC. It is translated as CASSFSTRAYEQYF.